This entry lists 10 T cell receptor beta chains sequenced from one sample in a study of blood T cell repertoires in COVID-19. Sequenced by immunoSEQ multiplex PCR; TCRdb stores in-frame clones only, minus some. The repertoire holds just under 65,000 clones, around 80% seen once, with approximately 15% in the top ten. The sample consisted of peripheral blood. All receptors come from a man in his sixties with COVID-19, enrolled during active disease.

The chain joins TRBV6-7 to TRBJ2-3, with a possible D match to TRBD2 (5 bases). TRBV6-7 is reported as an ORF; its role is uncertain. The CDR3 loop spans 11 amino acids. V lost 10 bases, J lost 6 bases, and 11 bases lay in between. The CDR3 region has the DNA TGTGCCAACGTACTAGGGGATACGCAGTATTTT. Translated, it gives CANVLGDTQYF.

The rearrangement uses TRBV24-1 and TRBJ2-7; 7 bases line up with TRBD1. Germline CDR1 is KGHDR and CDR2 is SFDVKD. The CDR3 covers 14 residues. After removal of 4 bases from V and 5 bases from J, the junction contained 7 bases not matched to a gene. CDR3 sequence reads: CATSDPDRVDEQYF. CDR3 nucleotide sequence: TGTGCCACCAGTGACCCTGACAGGGTGGACGAGCAGTACTTC.

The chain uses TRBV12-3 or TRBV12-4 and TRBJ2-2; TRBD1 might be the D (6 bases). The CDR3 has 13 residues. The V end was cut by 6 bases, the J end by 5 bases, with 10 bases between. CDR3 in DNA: TGTGCCAGCAGAATTACAGGGACCGGGGAGCTGTTTTTT. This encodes CASRITGTGELFF.

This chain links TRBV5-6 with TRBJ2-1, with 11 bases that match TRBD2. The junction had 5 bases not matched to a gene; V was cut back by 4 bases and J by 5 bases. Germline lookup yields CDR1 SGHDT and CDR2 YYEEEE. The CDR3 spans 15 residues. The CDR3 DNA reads TGTGCCAGCAGCCATGGGACTAGCGGCGACAATGAGCAGTTCTTC. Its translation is CASSHGTSGDNEQFF.

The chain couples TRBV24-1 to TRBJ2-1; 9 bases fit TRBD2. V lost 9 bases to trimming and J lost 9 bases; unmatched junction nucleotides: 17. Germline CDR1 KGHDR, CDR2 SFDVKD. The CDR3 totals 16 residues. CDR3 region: CATSLVPAGGLGEQFF. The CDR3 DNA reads TGTGCCACCTCCCTGGTGCCGGCGGGAGGGCTTGGTGAGCAGTTCTTC.

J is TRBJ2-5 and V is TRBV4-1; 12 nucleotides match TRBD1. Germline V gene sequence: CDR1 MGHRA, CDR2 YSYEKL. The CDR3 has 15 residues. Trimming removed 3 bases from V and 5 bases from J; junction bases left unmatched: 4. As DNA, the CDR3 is TGCGCCAGCAGCCAGGGACAGGGGGCCGGGGAGACCCAGTACTTC. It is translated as CASSQGQGAGETQYF.

The CDR3 sequence: CASSKDQRREQFF. Here the CDR3 DNA reads TGTGCCAGCAGTAAAGACCAGCGGCGTGAGCAGTTCTTC. V gene TRBV12-3 or TRBV12-4 combines with J gene TRBJ2-1; maybe TRBD2 (5 bases). The CDR3 sequence is 13 residues long. The V end lost 5 bases, the J end lost 9 bases, and 14 bases lay between the germline ends.

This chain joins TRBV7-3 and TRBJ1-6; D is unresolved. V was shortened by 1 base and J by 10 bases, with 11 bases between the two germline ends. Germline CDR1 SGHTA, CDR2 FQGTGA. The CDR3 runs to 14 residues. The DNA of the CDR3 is TGTGCCAGCAGCTTAAACTCTCGGAGGTCACCCCTCCACTTT. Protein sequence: CASSLNSRRSPLHF.

The CDR3 nucleotides read TGCGCCAGCAGCTTGGGAGCATATGAGCAGTTCTTC. Its protein is CASSLGAYEQFF. The chain employs TRBV5-1 and TRBJ2-1, with D unresolved. The V gene's germline CDR1 is SGHRS and CDR2 YFSETQ. V gave up 0 bases and J gave up 8 bases, with 6 bases separating them. The CDR3 is 12 residues long. Looking up the rest from reference TRBV5-1 and TRBJ2-1 gives the full variable domain: KAGVTQTPRYLIKTRGQQVTLSCSPISGHRSVSWYQQTPGQGLQFLFEYFSETQRNKGNFPGRFSGRQFSNSRSEMNVSTLELGDSALYLCASSLGAYEQFFGPGTRLTVL.

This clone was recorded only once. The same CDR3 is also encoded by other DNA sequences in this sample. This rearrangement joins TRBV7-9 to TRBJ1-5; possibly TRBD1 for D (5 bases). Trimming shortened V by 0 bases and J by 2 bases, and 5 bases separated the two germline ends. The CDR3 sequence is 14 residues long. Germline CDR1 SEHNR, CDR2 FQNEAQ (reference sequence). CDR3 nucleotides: TGTGCCAGCAGCTTAGCGACAGGCAATCAGCCCCAGCATTTT. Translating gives CASSLATGNQPQHF.